These T cell receptor beta chains were read from a single sample in a study of the immune and genomic landscape of osteosarcoma. Here immunoSEQ multiplex PCR was the method, and the copy in TCRdb shows in-frame clones only, minus some. Among some 1,400 clones listed, 73% were seen once. Source material: metastatic tumor tissue from the lung. These receptors came from a woman under 40 with osteosarcoma. CDR3s include the opening cysteine and the closing phenylalanine or tryptophan. The D gene is left open where the match is weak. The size of a clone is reported for some rows only, either as once, few or many, or as a class for expanded clones.

J: TRBJ1-5; D: NA; V: TRBV30; size: NA; CDR3: CAWSESLLDGYNQPQHF; DNA: TGTGCCTGGAGTGAAAGTCTCTTGGATGGTTACAATCAGCCCCAGCATTTT
J: TRBJ2-7; D: NA; V: TRBV5-3; size: NA; CDR3: CASSQGFGSYEQYF; DNA: TGCGCCAGCAGCCAAGGTTTCGGATCCTACGAGCAGTACTTC
J: TRBJ2-2; D: TRBD2; V: TRBV7-6; size: NA; CDR3: CASSLDGGTGTGELFF; DNA: TGTGCCAGCAGCTTAGACGGGGGGACTGGGACCGGGGAGCTGTTTTTT
J: TRBJ2-7; D: TRBD1; V: TRBV2; size: NA; CDR3: CASSVWQGVNEQYF; DNA: TGTGCCAGCAGTGTGTGGCAGGGGGTTAACGAGCAGTACTTC
J: TRBJ2-1; D: TRBD2; V: TRBV15; size: NA; CDR3: CATSRMGLAGGDEQFF; DNA: TGTGCCACCAGCAGAATGGGACTAGCGGGAGGAGATGAGCAGTTCTTC
J: TRBJ1-1; D: TRBD1; V: TRBV25-1; size: NA; CDR3: CASSGQGVTEAFF; DNA: TGTGCCAGCTCCGGACAGGGGGTCACTGAAGCTTTCTTT
J: TRBJ2-7; D: NA; V: TRBV5-1; size: few; CDR3: CASSLGPRASYEQYF; DNA: TGCGCCAGCAGCTTGGGACCCAGGGCCTCCTACGAGCAGTACTTC
J: TRBJ2-1; D: NA; V: TRBV7-2; size: once; CDR3: CASSLATNPNSEQFF; DNA: TGTGCCAGCAGCTTAGCCACAAACCCAAATAGTGAGCAGTTCTTC
J: TRBJ2-7; D: NA; V: TRBV5-1; size: large; CDR3: CASSFGESYEQYF; DNA: TGCGCCAGCAGCTTTGGGGAATCCTACGAGCAGTACTTC
J: TRBJ1-1; D: NA; V: TRBV10-2; size: NA; CDR3: CASSASANTEAFF; DNA: TGCGCCAGCAGTGCTTCGGCGAACACTGAAGCTTTCTTT
J: TRBJ1-5; D: TRBD1; V: TRBV27; size: NA; CDR3: CASSRGTGLGPQHF; DNA: TGTGCCAGCAGTCGCGGGACAGGCCTAGGGCCCCAGCATTTT
J: TRBJ1-4; D: NA; V: TRBV6-6; size: NA; CDR3: CASTTWQGNEKLFF; DNA: TGTGCCAGCACCACCTGGCAGGGGAATGAAAAACTGTTTTTT
J: TRBJ2-3; D: TRBD2; V: TRBV29-1; size: few; CDR3: CSVETGGGTDTQYF; DNA: TGCAGCGTTGAAACGGGGGGGGGCACAGATACGCAGTATTTT
J: TRBJ2-7; D: TRBD1; V: TRBV4-2; size: NA; CDR3: CASSFGQGYEQYF; DNA: TGTGCCAGCAGCTTCGGACAGGGGTACGAGCAGTACTTC
J: TRBJ2-7; D: TRBD1; V: TRBV10-3; size: NA; CDR3: CAASRDRVYEQYF; DNA: TGTGCCGCATCTAGGGACAGGGTGTACGAGCAGTACTTC
J: TRBJ2-1; D: NA; V: TRBV5-1; size: NA; CDR3: CASSRIYGRTYNEQFF; DNA: TGCGCCAGCAGCCGGATCTACGGGAGAACCTACAATGAGCAGTTCTTC
J: TRBJ2-3; D: NA; V: TRBV11-2; size: few; CDR3: CASSLEDLTDTQYF; DNA: TGTGCCAGCAGCTTAGAGGACCTCACAGATACGCAGTATTTT
J: TRBJ2-1; D: NA; V: TRBV7-2; size: once; CDR3: CASSFSAGVSNEQFF; DNA: TGTGCCAGCAGCTTTAGCGCAGGGGTCTCCAATGAGCAGTTCTTC
J: TRBJ2-7; D: NA; V: TRBV30; size: NA; CDR3: CAWGRGGVSYEQYF; DNA: TGTGCCTGGGGCAGGGGAGGAGTCTCCTACGAGCAGTACTTC
J: TRBJ1-5; D: NA; V: TRBV5-1; size: NA; CDR3: CASSSGKADGPQHF; DNA: TGCGCCAGCAGCTCAGGGAAAGCCGACGGGCCCCAGCATTTT
J: TRBJ2-5; D: TRBD1; V: TRBV11-2; size: NA; CDR3: CASSLGDRDWETQYF; DNA: TGTGCCAGCAGCCTAGGGGACAGGGATTGGGAGACCCAGTACTTC
J: TRBJ2-2; D: NA; V: TRBV9; size: NA; CDR3: CASSVAIAGELFF; DNA: TGTGCCAGCAGCGTAGCTATTGCCGGGGAGCTGTTTTTT
J: TRBJ2-7; D: TRBD1; V: TRBV11-3; size: NA; CDR3: CASTKGTDQTYEQYF; DNA: TGTGCCAGCACGAAAGGGACAGATCAAACCTACGAGCAGTACTTC
J: TRBJ1-6; D: NA; V: TRBV28; size: NA; CDR3: CASSLTGYSPLHF; DNA: TGTGCCAGCAGTTTAACGGGATATTCACCCCTCCACTTT
J: TRBJ2-7; D: NA; V: TRBV19; size: NA; CDR3: CASSMWGYEQYF; DNA: TGTGCCAGTAGTATGTGGGGCTACGAGCAGTACTTC
J: TRBJ1-1; D: NA; V: TRBV27; size: NA; CDR3: CASSLTTLGYTEAFF; DNA: TGTGCCAGCAGTTTAACTACGTTAGGGTACACTGAAGCTTTCTTT
J: TRBJ2-7; D: NA; V: TRBV7-9; size: NA; CDR3: CASSPPQLAPLSPYEQYF; DNA: TGTGCCAGCAGCCCCCCCCAGCTAGCCCCTTTAAGCCCCTACGAGCAGTACTTC
J: TRBJ2-7; D: TRBD2; V: TRBV10-3; size: NA; CDR3: CAISGTGTSGEEQYF; DNA: TGTGCCATCAGTGGAACCGGGACTAGCGGGGAGGAGCAGTACTTC
J: TRBJ2-7; D: TRBD1; V: TRBV5-6; size: NA; CDR3: CASHRDSLYEQYF; DNA: TGTGCCAGCCACCGGGACAGCCTCTACGAGCAGTACTTC
J: TRBJ2-2; D: TRBD1; V: TRBV28; size: few; CDR3: CASSLPDRGYTGELFF; DNA: TGTGCCAGCAGTCTCCCTGACAGGGGATACACCGGGGAGCTGTTTTTT
J: TRBJ1-2; D: NA; V: TRBV4-1; size: NA; CDR3: CASSHPGGGPDGYTF; DNA: TGCGCCAGCAGCCATCCTGGCGGGGGACCGGATGGCTACACCTTC
J: TRBJ2-3; D: TRBD2; V: TRBV15; size: NA; CDR3: CATSGDGTDTQYF; DNA: TGTGCCACAAGCGGGGACGGCACAGATACGCAGTATTTT
J: TRBJ2-5; D: NA; V: TRBV11-2; size: NA; CDR3: CASSLAGWDQETQYF; DNA: TGTGCCAGCAGCTTAGCAGGTTGGGACCAAGAGACCCAGTACTTC
J: TRBJ2-7; D: NA; V: TRBV18; size: once; CDR3: CASSPLDGTGEQYF; DNA: TGTGCCAGCTCACCTTTGGACGGGACGGGCGAGCAGTACTTC
J: TRBJ2-1; D: NA; V: TRBV4-1; size: NA; CDR3: CASSLLYDRDKAYNEQFF; DNA: TGCGCCAGCAGCCTATTGTATGACCGGGACAAGGCCTACAATGAGCAGTTCTTC
J: TRBJ2-7; D: NA; V: TRBV6-1; size: NA; CDR3: CASSVGFGYEQYF; DNA: TGTGCCAGCAGTGTAGGGTTTGGTTACGAGCAGTACTTC